The rows below give T cell receptor beta chains drawn from one sample of a study of shared clonotypes between healthy human individuals. Generated by immunoSEQ multiplex PCR, the TCRdb table keeps only in-frame clones and is missing some. The sample lists about 530,000 clones, almost 97% occurring once. The sequenced sample was naive CD4+ T cells sorted from blood. The receptors here all came from a woman aged 25-40 years in good health. Each CDR3 is given with its conserved first and last residue. The D gene is left open where the match is weak. Where a row states a size, it is once, few, many or the class of an expanded clone; other rows omit it.

TRBV10-3,.,TRBJ2-5,.,CAISGPPQETQYF,TGTGCCATCAGTGGTCCTCCACAAGAGACCCAGTACTTC
TRBV7-2,.,TRBJ1-2,.,CASSPRTVRDYGYTF,TGTGCCAGCAGCCCGCGGACGGTCCGGGACTATGGCTACACCTTC
TRBV30,.,TRBJ1-6,.,CAWSLFGKNSPLHF,TGTGCCTGGAGTCTTTTTGGGAAAAATTCACCCCTCCACTTT
TRBV28,.,TRBJ2-7,.,CASMGGYEQYF,TGTGCCAGCATGGGGGGCTACGAGCAGTACTTC
TRBV9,.,TRBJ1-1,.,CASSVAAWANTEAFF,TGTGCCAGCAGCGTAGCGGCCTGGGCTAACACTGAAGCTTTCTTT
TRBV5-1,TRBD1,TRBJ2-7,.,CASRPQGASYEQYF,TGCGCCAGCAGGCCGCAGGGGGCGAGCTACGAGCAGTACTTC
TRBV2,TRBD2,TRBJ2-3,once,CASSEGGPQYF,TGTGCCAGCAGCGAGGGAGGGCCGCAGTATTTT
TRBV5-4,TRBD2,TRBJ2-3,.,CASSQGLAGGDTQYF,TGTGCCAGCAGCCAGGGACTAGCGGGAGGTGATACGCAGTATTTT
TRBV7-9,.,TRBJ2-1,.,CASSLGGSFYNEQFF,TGTGCCAGCAGCTTAGGTGGGAGTTTCTACAATGAGCAGTTCTTC
TRBV7-8,.,TRBJ1-1,.,CASSFALNTEAFF,TGTGCCAGCAGCTTTGCCCTGAACACTGAAGCTTTCTTT
TRBV19,.,TRBJ2-1,.,CASSITGSSYNEQFF,TGTGCCAGTAGTATAACAGGGAGCTCCTACAATGAGCAGTTCTTC
TRBV5-1,.,TRBJ1-2,.,CASSLVGSGIYGYTF,TGCGCCAGCAGCTTGGTTGGGTCAGGGATCTATGGCTACACCTTC
TRBV12-2,.,TRBJ2-3,.,CARISGRSDTQYF,TGTGCAAGGATAAGCGGGAGGAGCGATACGCAGTATTTT
TRBV2,TRBD2,TRBJ2-7,.,CASRGERTSVYEQYF,TGTGCCAGCAGGGGAGAGAGGACTAGCGTCTACGAGCAGTACTTC
TRBV7-3,TRBD2,TRBJ2-1,.,CASSLGLAARDEQFF,TGTGCCAGCAGCTTAGGTCTAGCGGCGAGGGATGAGCAGTTCTTC
TRBV5-1,TRBD1,TRBJ1-4,.,CASSRTGSGEKLFF,TGCGCCAGCAGCCGGACAGGGTCGGGTGAAAAACTGTTTTTT
TRBV7-9,.,TRBJ1-1,.,CASSPLREQGGMEAFF,TGTGCCAGCAGCCCCTTAAGGGAGCAAGGCGGGATGGAAGCTTTCTTT
TRBV25-1,.,TRBJ2-1,.,CASSEPGGTYNEQFF,TGTGCCAGCAGTGAACCAGGCGGGACCTACAATGAGCAGTTCTTC
TRBV11-3,TRBD1,TRBJ2-1,.,CASSNPRTGIGNEQFF,TGTGCCAGCAGCAATCCCCGGACAGGGATTGGCAATGAGCAGTTCTTC
TRBV5-1,.,TRBJ1-5,.,CASSLGPGVSNQPQHF,TGCGCCAGCAGCTTGGGACCGGGGGTCAGCAATCAGCCCCAGCATTTT
TRBV6-5,.,TRBJ2-7,.,CASSPGANSYEQYF,TGTGCCAGCAGCCCCGGGGCCAACTCCTACGAGCAGTACTTC
TRBV15,.,TRBJ1-5,once,CATSRERLGQPQHF,TGTGCCACCAGCAGAGAGCGGTTGGGGCAGCCCCAGCATTTT
TRBV7-2,.,TRBJ2-3,.,CASSYDRGDSLSTDTQYF,TGTGCCAGCAGCTACGACCGCGGGGACTCGTTGAGCACAGATACGCAGTATTTT
TRBV5-1,.,TRBJ2-7,.,CASSEDSLPYYEQYF,TGCGCCAGCAGCGAAGACAGTCTCCCTTACTACGAGCAGTACTTC
TRBV11-2,.,TRBJ2-7,.,CASSLVQGTYEQYF,TGTGCCAGCAGCTTAGTTCAGGGAACCTACGAGCAGTACTTC
TRBV5-4,.,TRBJ1-3,.,CASSLGAGVAGNTIYF,TGTGCCAGCAGCTTGGGGGCAGGGGTTGCTGGAAACACCATATATTTT
TRBV28,TRBD2,TRBJ2-7,.,CASSSRSGGAYEQYF,TGTGCCAGCAGTTCCCGTAGCGGGGGGGCCTACGAGCAGTACTTC
TRBV5-1,.,TRBJ2-5,.,CASRIGTSRETQYF,TGCGCCAGCAGGATAGGTACTAGCAGAGAGACCCAGTACTTC
TRBV9,.,TRBJ2-4,.,CASSHYSRRGIQYF,TGTGCCAGCAGCCACTACTCGCGGCGGGGCATTCAGTACTTC
TRBV28,TRBD2,TRBJ2-5,.,CATQRESGETQYF,TGTGCCACACAGCGGGAGAGCGGGGAGACCCAGTACTTC
TRBV7-3,.,TRBJ2-1,.,CASSLNLAGYEQFF,TGTGCCAGCAGCTTAAACCTAGCTGGGTATGAGCAGTTCTTC
TRBV5-1,.,TRBJ2-7,.,CASSLGLPGPLEQYF,TGCGCCAGCAGCTTGGGACTTCCCGGACCTCTCGAGCAGTACTTC
TRBV6-6,.,TRBJ2-7,.,CASSYVLGGYEQYF,TGTGCCAGCAGTTACGTGCTCGGTGGATACGAGCAGTACTTC
TRBV27,.,TRBJ2-2,once,CASSFDRLTGELFF,TGTGCCAGCAGTTTCGACAGACTCACCGGGGAGCTGTTTTTT
TRBV21-1,.,TRBJ2-2,once,CASSKVWASGELFF,TGTGCCAGCAGCAAAGTTTGGGCTAGCGGGGAGCTGTTTTTT
TRBV5-1,TRBD2,TRBJ2-7,.,CASSPGLAGPYEQYF,TGCGCCAGCAGCCCGGGACTAGCGGGACCCTACGAGCAGTACTTC
TRBV30,TRBD1,TRBJ2-7,.,CAWSSPGTGGYEQYF,TGTGCCTGGAGTTCGCCCGGGACAGGGGGCTACGAGCAGTACTTC
TRBV28,TRBD1,TRBJ2-7,.,CASSLAGQGDPYEQYF,TGTGCCAGCAGTTTAGCGGGACAGGGGGACCCCTACGAGCAGTACTTC
TRBV28,.,TRBJ1-1,.,CASTPAGPDTEAFF,TGTGCCAGCACTCCGGCGGGCCCGGACACTGAAGCTTTCTTT
TRBV28,.,TRBJ1-5,.,CATSILKQGAGNQPQHF,TGTGCCACCTCGATTTTGAAACAGGGAGCGGGCAATCAGCCCCAGCATTTT
TRBV10-3,TRBD1,TRBJ1-3,.,CAISELSGQSHQTGNTIYF,TGTGCCATCAGTGAACTCTCGGGACAGTCCCATCAAACTGGAAACACCATATATTTT
TRBV29-1,.,TRBJ2-3,.,CSVDGIGTDTQYF,TGCAGCGTTGATGGGATCGGCACAGATACGCAGTATTTT
TRBV15,.,TRBJ1-6,.,CATSRVTGLDSPLHF,TGTGCCACCAGCAGAGTCACAGGGTTGGATTCACCCCTCCACTTT
TRBV10-3,.,TRBJ1-2,.,CAITREGNYGYTF,TGTGCCATCACCCGCGAGGGGAACTATGGCTACACCTTC
TRBV5-6,.,TRBJ1-1,.,CASSFRTAPPNTEAFF,TGTGCCAGCAGCTTTCGGACAGCTCCCCCAAACACTGAAGCTTTCTTT
TRBV11-2,.,TRBJ1-4,.,CASSSTGTRPEKLFF,TGTGCCAGCAGCTCGACCGGGACACGTCCTGAAAAACTGTTTTTT